Presented here are 17 T cell receptor beta chains from one specimen sequenced in a study of CD8+CD57+ T cells in acquired aplastic anemia. CD8+CD57+ cell expansion, shown by flow cytometry, had occurred in the patients selected for sequencing. Genomic DNA, the template, was used for profiling of the TCR beta VDJ and CDR3. TCRdb used MiXCR to reprocess the reads, holding one entry per CDR3 protein. The profile shows around 500,000 distinct CDR3 sequences, more than 25% of them singletons. Sequencing input: sorted CD4+, CD8+, or CD8+CD57+ T cells (not recorded which) from PBMCs. These receptors came from a human donor with aplastic anemia.

This chain uses TRBV6-1 with TRBJ1-1; D possibly corresponds to TRBD1 (5 bases). V lost 6 bases and J 4 bases, leaving 12 bases between the germline ends. The CDR3 has 13 amino acids. The germline V gene has CDR1 MNHNS and CDR2 SASEGT. CDR3 residues: CASRPAGITEAFF. CDR3 nucleotides: TGTGCCAGCAGGCCCGCAGGGATCACTGAAGCTTTCTTT.

This clonotype was picked up many times. The chain carries TRBV7-9 and TRBJ1-1; D unclear. Trimming took off 6 bases at V and 7 bases at J, with 12 bases between the two ends. The CDR3 runs 12 residues. Germline values: CDR1 SEHNR, CDR2 FQNEAQ (reference sequence). The CDR3 region is CASRLREFEAFF. The CDR3 bases are TGTGCCAGCAGGCTGCGTGAGTTTGAAGCTTTCTTT.

V usage is TRBV2 and J usage is TRBJ2-1; no firm D call. The germline V and J ends were trimmed by 5 bases and 3 bases, with 17 bases remaining between them. This CDR3 comprises 16 residues. CDR1 is SNHLY and CDR2 is FYNNEI in the germline V gene. DNA of the CDR3: TGTGCCAGCAGTAGCCAGAGATTCGTAGGCTACAATGAGCAGTTCTTC. Residues: CASSSQRFVGYNEQFF.

With regard to this clonotype: The conserved closing phenylalanine or tryptophan is absent in this CDR3, likely reflecting a read error. The gene calls are TRBV4-1 and TRBJ1-6, with TRBD1 matching 8 bases. The germline CDR1 and CDR2 sequences are MGHRA and YSYEKL. Losses at the gene ends were 4 bases for V and 3 bases for J; bases not matched to a gene: 5. The CDR3 has 16 residues. CDR3 protein: CASSRVDRVYNSPLHS. The DNA for the CDR3 is TGCGCCAGCAGCCGAGTGGACAGGGTCTATAATTCACCCCTCCACTCT.

The CDR3 region is CASSQLLSTDTQYF. In nucleotides, the CDR3 is TGTGCCAGCAGCCAATTGCTCAGCACAGATACGCAGTATTTT. The chain links TRBV16 to TRBJ2-3, with D uncertain. The CDR3 runs 14 residues. V was trimmed by 1 base and J by 0 bases, leaving 5 bases between them. Germline V lookup: CDR1 KGHSY, CDR2 FQNENV.

This clonotype was seen ten or more times. The chain carries TRBV2 and TRBJ1-1, with D possibly matching TRBD1 (5 bases). The CDR3 contains 14 residues. The germline gives CDR1 SNHLY, CDR2 FYNNEI. Trimming cost V 4 bases and J 4 bases, with 13 bases left between them. The CDR3 loop reads CASSVQGSGTEAFF. As DNA, the CDR3 is TGTGCCAGCAGTGTGCAGGGTTCGGGCACTGAAGCTTTCTTT.

This clonotype appeared a few times. CDR3 residues: CASSKVPGLAGGSTDTQYF. DNA of the CDR3: TGTGCCAGCAGCAAGGTACCGGGACTAGCGGGAGGGAGCACAGATACGCAGTATTTT. This chain joins TRBV11-1 and TRBJ2-3, with 16 bases fitting TRBD2. Looked up from germline, CDR1 is SGHAT and CDR2 is FQDESV (reference sequence). Trimming at V came to 5 bases and at J to 0 bases, leaving 8 bases not matched to a gene. The CDR3 consists of 19 residues.

There are a few counts of this clonotype. The V gene is TRBV11-3, the J gene TRBJ2-7; 10 nucleotides align to TRBD1. Germline V lookup: CDR1 SGHNT, CDR2 YENEEA. This CDR3 is built from 15 residues. After removal of 5 bases from V and 3 bases from J, the junction contained 7 bases not matched to a gene. Here the CDR3 reads CASSVAGTGDYEQYF. Here the CDR3 DNA reads TGTGCCAGCAGCGTAGCCGGGACAGGGGACTACGAGCAGTACTTC.

As for this clonotype: Since no conserved phenylalanine or tryptophan closes the CDR3, a read error is the likely cause. Because the CDR3's place on the DNA is in doubt, the DNA is left out and the CDR3 is given as listed by TCRdb. CDR3 sequence reads: CASSQACVLRAVL. The gene calls are TRBV3-1 and TRBJ2-7. Both ends counted, the CDR3 spans 13 residues. Germline V gene data show CDR1 as LGHDT and CDR2 as YNNKEL (reference sequence).

The sample holds a few counts of this clonotype. This CDR3 reads CASTLQGYLAGYTF. CDR3 nucleotides: TGTGCCAGCACCCTACAGGGGTATTTGGCGGGCTACACCTTC. The V call is TRBV2, the J call TRBJ1-2, with 7 bases aligning to TRBD1. J was trimmed by 8 bases and V by 7 bases; bases with no gene match: 13. Per germline, CDR1 SNHLY and CDR2 FYNNEI. The CDR3 extends over 14 amino acids.

This clonotype occurred many times. The chain employs TRBV2 and TRBJ1-5, with a tentative D call TRBD1 (6 bases). The CDR3 is 13 amino acids. Germline values: CDR1 SNHLY, CDR2 FYNNEI. Trimming cost V 10 bases and J 4 bases, with 14 bases left between them. CDR3 nucleotides: TGTGCCACTTCCGGGACACCTAATCAGCCCCAGCATTTT. Encoded protein: CATSGTPNQPQHF.

The chain has TRBV6-1 and TRBJ1-3; 8 bases align to TRBD1. The germline gives CDR1 MNHNS, CDR2 SASEGT. The V segment lost 6 bases and the J segment 2 bases; nucleotides outside the gene matches: 9. The CDR3 sequence is 16 residues long. The CDR3 DNA reads as TGTGCCAGCAGCTTAGATGGGACAGGCGCTGGAAACACCATATATTTT. This gives the protein CASSLDGTGAGNTIYF.

The chain couples TRBV29-1 to TRBJ2-7, with TRBD2 matching over 10 bases. V gave up 6 bases and J gave up 1 base; unmatched junction bases: 15. The CDR3 totals 17 residues. In germline, CDR1 is SQVTM, CDR2 ANQGSEA. In DNA, the CDR3 is TGCAGCGTCGAAAGGGGGGCCTGGACTAGCGGATCCTACGAGCAGTACTTC. Translating it yields CSVERGAWTSGSYEQYF.

The chain recombines TRBV5-4 with TRBJ1-4; no clear D. This CDR3 spans 15 amino acids. V lost 0 bases and J 5 bases, leaving 11 bases between the germline ends. The germline V gene has CDR1 SGHNT and CDR2 YYREEE (reference sequence). In nucleotides, the CDR3 is TGTGCCAGCAGCTTGGATATCGGAGGGAATGAAAAACTGTTTTTT. The encoded protein is CASSLDIGGNEKLFF.

This chain links TRBV20-1 with TRBJ2-5; D remains ambiguous. The germline V gene has CDR1 DFQATT and CDR2 SNEGSKA (reference sequence). The CDR3 totals 15 residues. The ends were cut back, 6 bases at V and 4 bases at J, with 21 bases in the middle. The CDR3 loop reads CSAQTRSASRETQYF. CDR3 nucleotides: TGCAGTGCCCAGACGCGGTCAGCATCGAGAGAGACCCAGTACTTC.

With respect to this clonotype: The junction departs from germline at one end; a sequencing error may be responsible. The gene calls are TRBV15 and TRBJ2-3; either TRBD1 or TRBD2 may supply D (5 bases each). Germline CDR1 reads LNHNV; CDR2 reads YYDKDF (reference sequence). This CDR3 has 9 residues. Here the CDR3 reads CATHGADLF. The CDR3 DNA is TGTGCCACCCACGGGGCGGACCTATTT.

This clonotype was counted between two and nine times. This chain uses TRBV24-1 with TRBJ1-3; D unclear. The CDR3 covers 19 residues. V shed 0 bases and J shed 0 bases, with 17 bases lying between them. Germline V gene lookup returns CDR1 KGHDR and CDR2 SFDVKD. The CDR3 DNA reads as TGTGCCACCAGTGATTTGAATGAGGCAGGCCTCCTCTCTGGAAACACCATATATTTT. Translating gives CATSDLNEAGLLSGNTIYF.